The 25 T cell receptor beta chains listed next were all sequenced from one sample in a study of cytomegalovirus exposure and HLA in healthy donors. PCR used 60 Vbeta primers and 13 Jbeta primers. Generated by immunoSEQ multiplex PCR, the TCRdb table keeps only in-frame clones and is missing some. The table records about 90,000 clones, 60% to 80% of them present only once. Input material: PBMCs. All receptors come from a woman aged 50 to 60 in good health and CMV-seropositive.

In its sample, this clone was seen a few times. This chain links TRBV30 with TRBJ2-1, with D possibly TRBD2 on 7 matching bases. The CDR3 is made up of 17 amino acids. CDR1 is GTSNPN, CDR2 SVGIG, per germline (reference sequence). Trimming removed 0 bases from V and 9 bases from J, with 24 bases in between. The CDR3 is CAWSVLRGGGFSGEQFF. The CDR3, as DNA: TGTGCCTGGAGTGTATTGAGGGGGGGAGGCTTCTCCGGTGAGCAGTTCTTC.

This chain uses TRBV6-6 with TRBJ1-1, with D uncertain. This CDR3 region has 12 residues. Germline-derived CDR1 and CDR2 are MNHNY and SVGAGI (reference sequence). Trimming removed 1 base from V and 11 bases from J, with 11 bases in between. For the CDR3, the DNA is TGTGCCAGCAGTTACTTGGGCGATTTGGCTTTCTTT. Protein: CASSYLGDLAFF.

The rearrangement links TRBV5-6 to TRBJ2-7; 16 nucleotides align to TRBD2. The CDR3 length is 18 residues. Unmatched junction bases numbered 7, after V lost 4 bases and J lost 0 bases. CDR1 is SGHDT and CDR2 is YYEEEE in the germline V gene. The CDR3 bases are TGTGCCAGCAGCGCGGGACTAGCGGGAGGGCAAAGCTCCTACGAGCAGTACTTC. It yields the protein CASSAGLAGGQSSYEQYF.

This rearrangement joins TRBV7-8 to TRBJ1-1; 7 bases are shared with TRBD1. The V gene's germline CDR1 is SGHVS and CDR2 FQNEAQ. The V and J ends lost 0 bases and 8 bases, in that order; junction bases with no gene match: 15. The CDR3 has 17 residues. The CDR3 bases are TGTGCCAGCAGCTTAGCTTTTTTAGGCAGGGGGTCGTTCGAAGCTTTCTTT. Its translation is CASSLAFLGRGSFEAFF. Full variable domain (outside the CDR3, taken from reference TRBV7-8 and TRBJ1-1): GAGVSQSPRYKVAKRGQDVALRCDPISGHVSLFWYQQALGQGPEFLTYFQNEAQLDKSGLPSDRFFAERPEGSVSTLKIQRTQQEDSAVYLCASSLAFLGRGSFEAFFGQGTRLTVV.

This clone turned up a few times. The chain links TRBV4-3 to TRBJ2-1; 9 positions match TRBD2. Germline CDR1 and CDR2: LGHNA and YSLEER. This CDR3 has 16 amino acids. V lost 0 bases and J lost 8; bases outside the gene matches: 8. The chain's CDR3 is CASSQESSGRQHEQFF. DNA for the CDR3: TGCGCCAGCAGCCAAGAATCAAGCGGGAGGCAGCATGAGCAGTTCTTC.

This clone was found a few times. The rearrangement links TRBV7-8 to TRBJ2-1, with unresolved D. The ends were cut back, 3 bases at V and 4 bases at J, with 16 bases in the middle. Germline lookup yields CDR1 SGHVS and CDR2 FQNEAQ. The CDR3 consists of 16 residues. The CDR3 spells CASSFQALTLYNEQFF. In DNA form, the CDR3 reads TGTGCCAGCAGCTTTCAAGCCCTCACTCTTTACAATGAGCAGTTCTTC.

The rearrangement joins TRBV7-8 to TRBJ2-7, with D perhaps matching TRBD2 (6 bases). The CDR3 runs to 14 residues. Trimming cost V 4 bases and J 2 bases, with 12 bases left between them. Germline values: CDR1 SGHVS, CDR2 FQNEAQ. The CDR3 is CASSWSGFPYEQYF. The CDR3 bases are TGTGCCAGCAGCTGGAGCGGGTTTCCCTACGAGCAGTACTTC.

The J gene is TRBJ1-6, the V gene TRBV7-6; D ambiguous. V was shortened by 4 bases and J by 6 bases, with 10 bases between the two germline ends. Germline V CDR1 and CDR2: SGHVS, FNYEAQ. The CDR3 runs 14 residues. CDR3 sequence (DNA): TGTGCCAGCAGCTCGGGTCACGGTAATTCACCCCTCCACTTT. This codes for CASSSGHGNSPLHF.

CDR3 in amino acids: CASSLSGRSGRVNGELFF. The DNA of the CDR3 is TGTGCCAGCAGCTTGTCCGGACGGAGCGGGAGGGTTAACGGGGAGCTGTTTTTT. This chain uses TRBV5-4 with TRBJ2-2; 10 nucleotides line up with TRBD2. The V gene end was trimmed by 1 base and the J gene end by 7 bases; junction bases not matched to a gene: 13. The CDR3 totals 18 residues. Looked up from germline, CDR1 is SGHNT and CDR2 is YYREEE (reference sequence).

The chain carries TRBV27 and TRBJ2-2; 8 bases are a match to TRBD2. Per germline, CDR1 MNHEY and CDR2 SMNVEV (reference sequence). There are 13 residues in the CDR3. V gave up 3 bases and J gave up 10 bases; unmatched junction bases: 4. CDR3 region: CASSFIGGEELFF. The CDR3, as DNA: TGTGCCAGCAGTTTTATCGGGGGGGAGGAGCTGTTTTTT.

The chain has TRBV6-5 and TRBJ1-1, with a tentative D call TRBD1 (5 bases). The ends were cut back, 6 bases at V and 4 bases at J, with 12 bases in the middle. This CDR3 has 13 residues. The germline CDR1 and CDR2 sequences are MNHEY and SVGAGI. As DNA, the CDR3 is TGTGCCAGCAGACGGGGGGTTGGCACTGAAGCTTTCTTT. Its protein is CASRRGVGTEAFF.

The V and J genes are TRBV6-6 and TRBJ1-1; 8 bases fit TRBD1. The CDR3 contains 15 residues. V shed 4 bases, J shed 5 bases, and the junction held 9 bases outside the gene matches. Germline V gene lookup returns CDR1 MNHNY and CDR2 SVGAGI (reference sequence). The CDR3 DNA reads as TGTGCCAGCAGTTTTAGTACAGGGGGGGATACTGAAGCTTTCTTT. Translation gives CASSFSTGGDTEAFF.

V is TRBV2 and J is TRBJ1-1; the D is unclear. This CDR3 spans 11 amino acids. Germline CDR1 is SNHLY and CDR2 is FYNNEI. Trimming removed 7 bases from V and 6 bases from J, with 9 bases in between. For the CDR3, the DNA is TGTGCCAGCACCAACCTACCTGAAGCTTTCTTT. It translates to CASTNLPEAFF.

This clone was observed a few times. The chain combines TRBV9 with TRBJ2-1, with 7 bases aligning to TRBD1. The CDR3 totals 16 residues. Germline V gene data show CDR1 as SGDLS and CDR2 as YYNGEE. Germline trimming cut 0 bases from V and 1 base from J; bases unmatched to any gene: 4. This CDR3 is CASSVAYRGSYNEQFF. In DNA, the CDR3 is TGTGCCAGCAGCGTAGCGTACAGGGGTTCCTACAATGAGCAGTTCTTC.

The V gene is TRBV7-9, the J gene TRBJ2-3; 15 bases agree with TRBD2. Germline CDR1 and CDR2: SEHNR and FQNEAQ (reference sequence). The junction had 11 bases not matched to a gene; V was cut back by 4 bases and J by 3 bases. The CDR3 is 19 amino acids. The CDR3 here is CASSSPPGGLAGGTDTQYF. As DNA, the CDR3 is TGTGCCAGCAGCTCCCCCCCGGGCGGACTAGCGGGAGGGACAGATACGCAGTATTTT.

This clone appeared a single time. In nucleotides, the CDR3 is TGTGCCAGCAGTCGACTAGCGGGAGCGGATACGCAGTATTTT. This gives the protein CASSRLAGADTQYF. The chain combines TRBV4-2 with TRBJ2-3; 12 bases agree with TRBD2. V dropped 6 bases and J dropped 6; count of bases not matched to a gene: 4. The CDR3 is 14 amino acids. The germline CDR1 and CDR2 sequences are LGHNA and YNFKEQ.

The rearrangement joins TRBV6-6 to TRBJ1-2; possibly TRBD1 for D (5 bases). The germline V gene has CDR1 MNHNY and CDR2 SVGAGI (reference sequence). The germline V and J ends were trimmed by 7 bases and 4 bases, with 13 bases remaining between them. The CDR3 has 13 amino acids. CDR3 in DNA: TGTGCCAGCACCGACAGTAGTCCCTATGGCTACACCTTC. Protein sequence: CASTDSSPYGYTF.

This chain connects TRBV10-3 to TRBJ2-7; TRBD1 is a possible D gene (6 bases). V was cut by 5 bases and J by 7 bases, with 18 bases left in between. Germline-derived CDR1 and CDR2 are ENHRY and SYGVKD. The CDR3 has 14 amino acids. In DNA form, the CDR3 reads TGTGCCATCAGTCAAAATACACCAGGGGAGGAGCAGTACTTC. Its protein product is CAISQNTPGEEQYF.

CDR3 sequence: CASSPQGLAGWNEQFF. CDR3 bases: TGTGCCAGCAGCCCACAGGGACTAGCCGGTTGGAATGAGCAGTTCTTC. The chain is built from TRBV14 and TRBJ2-1; 9 bases are a match to TRBD2. In germline, CDR1 is SGHDN, CDR2 FVKESK. With 4 bases clipped from V and 7 bases from J, the junction kept 11 bases outside the gene matches. The CDR3 covers 16 residues.

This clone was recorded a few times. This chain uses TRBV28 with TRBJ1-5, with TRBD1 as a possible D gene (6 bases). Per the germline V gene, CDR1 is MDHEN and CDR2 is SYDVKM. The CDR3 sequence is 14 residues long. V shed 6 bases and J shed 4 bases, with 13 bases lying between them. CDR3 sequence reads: CASRGDISNQPQHF. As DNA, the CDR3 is TGTGCCAGCAGAGGGGACATATCGAATCAGCCCCAGCATTTT.

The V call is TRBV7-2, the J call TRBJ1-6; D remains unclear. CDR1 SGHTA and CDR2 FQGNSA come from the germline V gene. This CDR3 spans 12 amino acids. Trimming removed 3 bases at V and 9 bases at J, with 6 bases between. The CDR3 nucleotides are TGTGCCAGCAGCTTCATGTTTTCACCCCTCCACTTT. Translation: CASSFMFSPLHF.

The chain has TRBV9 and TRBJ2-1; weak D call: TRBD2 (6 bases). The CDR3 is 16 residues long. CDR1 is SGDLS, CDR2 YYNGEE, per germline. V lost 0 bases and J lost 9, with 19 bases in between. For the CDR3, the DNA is TGTGCCAGCAGCGTAGGGGTCCGGGCCAGCGGGCTTGAGCAGTTCTTC. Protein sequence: CASSVGVRASGLEQFF.

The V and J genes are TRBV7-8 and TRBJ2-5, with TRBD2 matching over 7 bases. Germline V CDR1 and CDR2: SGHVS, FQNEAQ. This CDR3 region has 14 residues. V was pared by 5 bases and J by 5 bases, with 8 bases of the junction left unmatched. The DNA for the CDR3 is TGTGCCAGCAGCATGAGACTAGCTGAGGAGACCCAGTACTTC. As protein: CASSMRLAEETQYF.

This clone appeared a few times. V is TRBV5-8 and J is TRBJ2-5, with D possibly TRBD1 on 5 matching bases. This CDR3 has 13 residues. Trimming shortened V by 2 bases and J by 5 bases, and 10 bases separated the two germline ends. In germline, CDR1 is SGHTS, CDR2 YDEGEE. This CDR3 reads CASSFTGSETQYF. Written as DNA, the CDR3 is TGTGCCAGCAGCTTTACAGGTTCTGAGACCCAGTACTTC.

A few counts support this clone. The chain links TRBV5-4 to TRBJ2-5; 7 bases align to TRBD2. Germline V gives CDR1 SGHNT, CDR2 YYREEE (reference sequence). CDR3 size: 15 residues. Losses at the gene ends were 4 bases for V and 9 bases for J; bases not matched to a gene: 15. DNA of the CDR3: TGTGCCAGCAGCAGCCATACCGGGGGGATGAGGGCCCAGTACTTC. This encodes CASSSHTGGMRAQYF.